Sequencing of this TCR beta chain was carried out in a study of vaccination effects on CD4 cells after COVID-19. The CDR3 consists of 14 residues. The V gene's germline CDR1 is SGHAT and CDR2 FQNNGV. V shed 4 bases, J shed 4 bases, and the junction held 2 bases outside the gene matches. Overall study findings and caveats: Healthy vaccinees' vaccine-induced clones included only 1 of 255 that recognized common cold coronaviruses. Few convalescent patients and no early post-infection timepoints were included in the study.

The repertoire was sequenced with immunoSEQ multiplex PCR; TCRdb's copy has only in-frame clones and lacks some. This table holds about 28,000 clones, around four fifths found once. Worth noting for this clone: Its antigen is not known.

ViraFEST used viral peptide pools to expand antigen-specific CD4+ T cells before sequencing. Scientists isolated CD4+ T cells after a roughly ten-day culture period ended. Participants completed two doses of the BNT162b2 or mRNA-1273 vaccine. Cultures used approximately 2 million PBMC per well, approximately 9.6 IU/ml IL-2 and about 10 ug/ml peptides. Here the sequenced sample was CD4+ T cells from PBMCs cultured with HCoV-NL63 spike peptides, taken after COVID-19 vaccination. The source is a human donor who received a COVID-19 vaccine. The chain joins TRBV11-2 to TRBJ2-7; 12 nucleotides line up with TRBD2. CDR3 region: CASSSLAGGYEQYF. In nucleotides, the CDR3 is TGTGCCAGCAGCTCACTAGCGGGAGGATACGAGCAGTACTTC.